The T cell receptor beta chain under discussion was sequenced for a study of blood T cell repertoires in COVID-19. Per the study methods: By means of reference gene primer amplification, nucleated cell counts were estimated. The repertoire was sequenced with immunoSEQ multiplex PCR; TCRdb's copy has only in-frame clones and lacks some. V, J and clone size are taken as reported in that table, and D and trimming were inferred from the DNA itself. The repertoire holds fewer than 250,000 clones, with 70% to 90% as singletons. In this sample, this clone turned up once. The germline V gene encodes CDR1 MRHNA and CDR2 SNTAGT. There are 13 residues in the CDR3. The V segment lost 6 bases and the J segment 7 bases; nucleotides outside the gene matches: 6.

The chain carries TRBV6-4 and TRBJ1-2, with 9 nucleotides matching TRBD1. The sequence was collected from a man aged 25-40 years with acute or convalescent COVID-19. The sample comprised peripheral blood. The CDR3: CASSGGQGFGYTF. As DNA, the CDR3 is TGTGCCAGCAGCGGGGGACAGGGATTTGGCTACACCTTC.